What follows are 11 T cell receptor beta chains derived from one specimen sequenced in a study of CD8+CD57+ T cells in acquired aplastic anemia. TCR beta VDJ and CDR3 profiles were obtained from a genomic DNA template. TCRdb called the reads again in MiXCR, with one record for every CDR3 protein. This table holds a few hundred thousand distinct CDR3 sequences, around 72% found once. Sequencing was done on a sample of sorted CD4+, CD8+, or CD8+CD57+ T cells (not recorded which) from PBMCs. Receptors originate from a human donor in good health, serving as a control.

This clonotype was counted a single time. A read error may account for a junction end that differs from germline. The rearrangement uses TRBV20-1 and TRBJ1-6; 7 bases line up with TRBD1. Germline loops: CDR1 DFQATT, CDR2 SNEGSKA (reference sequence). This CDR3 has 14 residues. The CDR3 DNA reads TGCAGTGCTACCTGGGACAGCGCCAATCCACCCCCCCACTTT. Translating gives CSATWDSANPPPHF.

CDR3 sequence reads: CASRERTGAQETQYF. For the CDR3, the DNA is TGTGCCAGCAGAGAAAGGACAGGGGCGCAAGAGACCCAGTACTTC. The chain has TRBV7-2 and TRBJ2-5, with 9 bases lining up with TRBD1. CDR3 size: 15 residues. After removal of 6 bases from V and 2 bases from J, the junction contained 7 bases not matched to a gene. Germline-derived CDR1 and CDR2 are SGHTA and FQGNSA.

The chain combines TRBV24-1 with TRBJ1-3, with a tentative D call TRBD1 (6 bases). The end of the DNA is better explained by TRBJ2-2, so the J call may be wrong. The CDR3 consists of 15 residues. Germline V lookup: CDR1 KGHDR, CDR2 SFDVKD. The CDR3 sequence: CATSDSGQTGEALFF. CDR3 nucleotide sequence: TGTGCCACCAGTGATTCCGGACAGACTGGAGAGGCCCTGTTTTTT.

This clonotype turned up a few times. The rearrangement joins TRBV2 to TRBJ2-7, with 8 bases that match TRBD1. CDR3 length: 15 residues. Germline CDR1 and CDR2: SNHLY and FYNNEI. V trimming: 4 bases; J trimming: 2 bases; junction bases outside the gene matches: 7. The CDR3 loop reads CASSAGRDRPYEQYF. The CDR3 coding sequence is TGTGCCAGCAGTGCCGGGCGGGACAGGCCCTACGAGCAGTACTTC. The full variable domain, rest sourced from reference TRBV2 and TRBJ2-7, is EPEVTQTPSHQVTQMGQEVILRCVPISNHLYFYWYRQILGQKVEFLVSFYNNEISEKSEIFDDQFSVERPDGSNFTLKIRSTKLEDSAMYFCASSAGRDRPYEQYFGPGTRLTVT.

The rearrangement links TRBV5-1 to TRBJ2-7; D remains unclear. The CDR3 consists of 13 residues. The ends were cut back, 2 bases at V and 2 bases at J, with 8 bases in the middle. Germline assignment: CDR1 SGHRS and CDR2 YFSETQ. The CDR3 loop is CASSFDGTYEQYF. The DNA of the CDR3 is TGCGCCAGCAGCTTTGATGGGACCTACGAGCAGTACTTC.

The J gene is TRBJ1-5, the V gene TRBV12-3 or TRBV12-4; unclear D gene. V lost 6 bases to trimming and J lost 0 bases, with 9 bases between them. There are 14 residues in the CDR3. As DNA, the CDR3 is TGTGCCAGCAGCAGAAGAGATAGCAATCAGCCCCAGCATTTT. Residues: CASSRRDSNQPQHF.

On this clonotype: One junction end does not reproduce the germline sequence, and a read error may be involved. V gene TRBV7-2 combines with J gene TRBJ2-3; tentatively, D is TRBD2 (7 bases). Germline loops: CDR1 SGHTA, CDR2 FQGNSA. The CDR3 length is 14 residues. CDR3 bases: TGTGCCAGCAGCTTAGACGGGGGGCGCTACGAGCAGTACTTT. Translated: CASSLDGGRYEQYF.

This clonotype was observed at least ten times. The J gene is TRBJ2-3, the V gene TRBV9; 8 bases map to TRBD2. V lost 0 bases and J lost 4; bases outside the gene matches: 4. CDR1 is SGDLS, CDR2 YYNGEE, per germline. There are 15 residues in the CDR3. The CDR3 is CASSVAGGVADTQYF. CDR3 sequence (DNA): TGTGCCAGCAGCGTAGCCGGGGGGGTAGCAGATACGCAGTATTTT.

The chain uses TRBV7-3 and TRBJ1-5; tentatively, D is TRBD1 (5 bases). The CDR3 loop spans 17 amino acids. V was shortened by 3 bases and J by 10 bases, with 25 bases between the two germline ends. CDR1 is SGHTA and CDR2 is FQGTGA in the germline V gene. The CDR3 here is CASSFDSNSPLHFPQHF. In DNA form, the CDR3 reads TGTGCCAGCAGCTTTGACAGTAATTCACCCCTCCACTTTCCCCAGCATTTT.

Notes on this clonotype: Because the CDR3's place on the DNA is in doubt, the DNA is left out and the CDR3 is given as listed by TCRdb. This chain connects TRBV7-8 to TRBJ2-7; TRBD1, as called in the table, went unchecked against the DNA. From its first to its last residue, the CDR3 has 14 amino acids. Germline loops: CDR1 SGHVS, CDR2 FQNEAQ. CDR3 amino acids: CASSVAGGVQYFGF.

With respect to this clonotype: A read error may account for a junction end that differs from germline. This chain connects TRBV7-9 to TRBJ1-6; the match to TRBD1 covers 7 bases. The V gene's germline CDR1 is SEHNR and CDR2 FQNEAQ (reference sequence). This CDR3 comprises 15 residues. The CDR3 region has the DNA TGCGCCAGCAGCCGGCAGGGGGACGGAAATTCACCCCTCCACTTT. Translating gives CASSRQGDGNSPLHF.